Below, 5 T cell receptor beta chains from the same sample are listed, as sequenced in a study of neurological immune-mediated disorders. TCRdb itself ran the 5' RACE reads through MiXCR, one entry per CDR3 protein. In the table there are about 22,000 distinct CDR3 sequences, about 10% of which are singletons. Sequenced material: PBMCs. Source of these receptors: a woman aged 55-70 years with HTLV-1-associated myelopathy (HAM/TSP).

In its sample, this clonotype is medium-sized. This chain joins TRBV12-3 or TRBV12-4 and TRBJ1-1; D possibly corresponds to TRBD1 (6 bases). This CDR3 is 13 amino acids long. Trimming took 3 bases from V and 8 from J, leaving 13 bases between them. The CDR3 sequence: CASSFSTGGEAFF. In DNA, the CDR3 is TGTGCCAGCAGTTTCTCGACAGGAGGGGAAGCTTTCTTT.

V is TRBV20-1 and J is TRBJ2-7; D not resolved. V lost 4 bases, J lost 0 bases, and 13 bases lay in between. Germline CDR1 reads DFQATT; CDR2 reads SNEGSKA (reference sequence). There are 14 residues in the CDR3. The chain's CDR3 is CSAKDRLSSYEQYF. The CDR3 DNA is TGCAGTGCTAAGGACCGTCTAAGCTCCTACGAGCAGTACTTC.

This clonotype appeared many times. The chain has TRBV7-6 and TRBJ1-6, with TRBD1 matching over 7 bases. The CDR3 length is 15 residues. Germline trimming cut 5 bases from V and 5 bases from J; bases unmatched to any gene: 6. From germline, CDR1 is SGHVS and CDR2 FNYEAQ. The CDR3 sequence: CASSARDRDNSPLHF. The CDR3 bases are TGTGCCAGCAGCGCCCGAGACAGGGATAATTCACCCCTCCACTTT. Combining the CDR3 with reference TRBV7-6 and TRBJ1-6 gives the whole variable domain GAGVSQSPRYKVTKRGQDVALRCDPISGHVSLYWYRQALGQGPEFLTYFNYEAQQDKSGLPNDRFSAERPEGSISTLTIQRTEQRDSAMYRCASSARDRDNSPLHFGNGTRLTVT.

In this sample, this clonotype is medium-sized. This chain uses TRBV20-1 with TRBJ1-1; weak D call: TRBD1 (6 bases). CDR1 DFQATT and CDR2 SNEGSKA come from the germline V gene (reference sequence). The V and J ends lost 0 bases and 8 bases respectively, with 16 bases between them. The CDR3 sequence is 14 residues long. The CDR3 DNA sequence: TGCAGTGCTAGAGATGGGGGCAGGCATACCGAAGCTTTCTTT. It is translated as CSARDGGRHTEAFF.

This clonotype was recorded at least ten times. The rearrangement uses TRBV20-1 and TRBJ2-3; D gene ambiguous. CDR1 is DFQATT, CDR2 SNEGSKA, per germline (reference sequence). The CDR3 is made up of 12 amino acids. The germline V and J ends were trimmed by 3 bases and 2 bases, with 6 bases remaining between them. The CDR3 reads CSARGYTDTQYF. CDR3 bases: TGCAGTGCTAGGGGGTACACAGATACGCAGTATTTT.